These T cell receptor beta chains were read from a single sample in a study of regulatory T cells in long-lasting Graves disease. TCRdb passed the multiplex PCR reads through MiXCR, listing each CDR3 protein once. The data contain some 410,000 distinct CDR3 sequences, 16% of them singletons. The data were also submitted as part of a second study, on T cells in Graves' hyperthyroidism and ophthalmopathy.

The input for sequencing was peripheral blood mononuclear cells (PBMCs), taken at new diagnosis, from a patient treated with antithyroid drugs. These receptors were obtained from a woman aged 25-40 years with Graves disease. CDR3s include the opening cysteine and the closing phenylalanine or tryptophan. The D gene is left open where the match is weak. Size is omitted from some rows. Given values are once, few, many or a class for expanded clones.

- TRBJ1-1 TRBV10-3 few CAISDRQNTEAFF TGTGCCATCAGTGATCGACAGAACACTGAAGCTTTCTTT
- TRBJ2-7 TRBV28 many CASSSDRRDTPSYEQYF TGTGCCAGCAGTTCAGATCGCCGGGACACGCCATCGTACGAGCAGTACTTC
- TRBJ2-7 TRBV7-9 many CASSSVGREYEQYF TGTGCCAGCAGCTCGGTGGGGAGAGAATACGAGCAGTACTTC
TRBD1 TRBJ1-1 TRBV30 many CAWGGQANTEAFF TGTGCCTGGGGGGGACAGGCAAACACTGAAGCTTTCTTT
- TRBJ2-7 TRBV25-1 many CASGRDPAYEQYF TGTGCCAGCGGCCGGGACCCAGCCTACGAGCAGTACTTC
- TRBJ1-3 TRBV3-1 few CASSREVGSGNTIYF TGTGCCAGCAGCAGGGAGGTGGGCTCTGGAAACACCATATATTTT
- TRBJ2-7 TRBV14 - CASSLQGYPYEQYF TGTGCCAGCAGCCTTCAGGGTTACCCCTACGAGCAGTACTTC
TRBD1 TRBJ2-5 TRBV5-1 - CASNNGQGTGETQYF TGCGCCAGCAACAATGGACAGGGAACGGGAGAGACCCAGTACTTC
- TRBJ2-3 TRBV9 few CASSGTSISGTYLTDTQYF TGTGCCAGCAGCGGGACGTCAATATCGGGAACTTATCTCACAGATACGCAGTATTTT
TRBD2 TRBJ2-7 TRBV3-1 - CASSSTSGRASYEQYF TGTGCCAGCAGTTCGACTAGCGGGAGGGCAAGCTACGAGCAGTACTTC
TRBD2 TRBJ2-2 TRBV12-3/TRBV12-4 many CASSLVSGRSGELFF TGTGCCAGCAGTTTAGTTAGCGGGAGAAGCGGGGAGCTGTTTTTT
- TRBJ1-3 TRBV9 many CASSVAGSPGNTIYF TGTGCCAGCAGCGTAGCAGGGTCACCTGGAAACACCATATATTTT
- TRBJ2-7 TRBV30 many CAWSVGTGSVNEQYF TGTGCCTGGAGTGTAGGAACAGGGTCGGTTAACGAGCAGTACTTC
- TRBJ1-6 TRBV7-2 many CASSPPGRGLNSPLHF TGTGCCAGCAGCCCCCCCGGACGCGGGTTAAATTCACCCCTCCACTTT
TRBD1 TRBJ1-5 TRBV6-5 many CASSYSNRGFNQPQHF TGTGCCAGCAGTTACTCGAACAGGGGGTTTAATCAGCCCCAGCATTTT
- TRBJ2-5 TRBV10-2 - CASSPDPPRETQYF TGCGCCAGCAGTCCCGACCCCCCGCGGGAGACCCAGTACTTC
TRBD2 TRBJ2-3 TRBV29-1 many CSVHNGLAGDVTDTQYF TGCAGCGTTCATAATGGACTAGCGGGAGACGTGACAGATACGCAGTATTTT
- TRBJ1-2 TRBV2 many CASWGQVGYTF TGTGCCAGCTGGGGACAAGTGGGTTACACCTTC
TRBD2 TRBJ2-7 TRBV9 few CASSAAGTSGYEQYF TGTGCCAGCAGCGCAGCCGGGACTAGCGGTTACGAGCAGTACTTC
TRBD1 TRBJ2-1 TRBV2 many CASKGQGYNEQFF TGTGCCAGCAAGGGACAGGGATACAATGAGCAGTTCTTC
- TRBJ1-1 TRBV28 many CASSLTRTVIEAFF TGTGCCAGCAGTTTAACCCGGACGGTAATTGAAGCTTTCTTT
- TRBJ1-3 TRBV6-1 - CASSLYQGRNTIYF TGTGCCAGCAGCTTATACCAGGGGAGGAACACCATATATTTT
- TRBJ2-7 TRBV6-2/TRBV6-3 - CASRSVGREQYF TGTGCCAGCAGGTCCGTGGGGCGCGAGCAGTACTTC
- TRBJ1-2 TRBV5-1 few CASSAEQGAPYGYTF TGCGCCAGCAGCGCGGAACAGGGTGCGCCCTATGGCTACACCTTC
- TRBJ1-3 TRBV2 - CASSTTGNTIYF TGTGCCAGCAGCACGACTGGAAACACCATATATTTT
- TRBJ2-1 TRBV7-9 - CASSLEASADEQFF TGTGCCAGCAGCTTGGAGGCGAGCGCCGATGAGCAGTTCTTC
- TRBJ2-5 TRBV20-1 few CSAEVIIPNQETQYF TGCAGTGCCGAGGTTATAATCCCAAATCAAGAGACCCAGTACTTC
- TRBJ2-1 TRBV12-3/TRBV12-4 - CASSPTEGDEQFF TGTGCCAGCAGTCCCACGGAAGGGGACGAGCAGTTCTTC
TRBD2 TRBJ2-7 TRBV28 many CASSPRREGPYEQYF TGTGCCAGCAGTCCACGGCGGGAGGGCCCCTACGAGCAGTACTTC
TRBD1 TRBJ2-5 TRBV6-2/TRBV6-3 many CASSYSKLGDRERYF TGTGCCAGCAGTTACTCGAAATTGGGAGACAGGGAGAGGTACTTC
- TRBJ1-1 TRBV28 many CASSLSSDSSYMNTEAFF TGTGCCAGCAGTTTATCGTCAGACAGCTCCTATATGAACACTGAAGCTTTCTTT
TRBD2 TRBJ2-5 TRBV12-3/TRBV12-4 many CASSQPGLGRETQYF TGTGCCAGCAGCCAACCGGGACTAGGCAGGGAGACCCAGTACTTC
- TRBJ2-7 TRBV7-9 many CASSKGPESSYEQYF TGTGCCAGCAGCAAAGGGCCGGAAAGCTCCTACGAGCAGTACTTC
TRBD2 TRBJ2-7 TRBV6-5 many CASSYSVLAGGYEQYF TGTGCCAGCAGTTACTCGGTACTAGCGGGAGGCTACGAGCAGTACTTC
TRBD2 TRBJ2-7 TRBV27 - CASRGGGAYEQYF TGTGCCAGCCGCGGGGGAGGGGCCTACGAGCAGTACTTC
- TRBJ2-7 TRBV30 - CAWSGGGPRNEQYF TGTGCCTGGAGTGGAGGGGGGCCACGGAACGAGCAGTACTTC
TRBD1 TRBJ1-5 TRBV7-2 many CASSRFRGDSNQPQHF TGTGCCAGCAGCCGATTCAGGGGGGATAGCAATCAGCCCCAGCATTTT
TRBD1 TRBJ1-2 TRBV28 - CATGQGAGNYGHTF TGTGCCACCGGACAGGGGGCTGGAAACTATGGCCACACCTTC
- TRBJ1-2 TRBV28 many CASSPSRKQGSLGYGYTF TGTGCCAGCAGTCCCTCCCGTAAACAGGGTTCTTTAGGCTATGGCTACACCTTC
- TRBJ1-1 TRBV7-2 many CASSPAGTRGEAFF TGTGCCAGCAGCCCTGCCGGGACCAGGGGTGAAGCTTTCTTT
- TRBJ1-5 TRBV15 - CATADSYRDNQPQHF TGTGCCACCGCTGATAGTTACAGGGACAATCAGCCCCAGCATTTT